This entry lists 9 T cell receptor beta chains sequenced from one sample in a study of T cells in Graves' hyperthyroidism and ophthalmopathy. From RNA transcripts, TCR beta CDR3 regions were amplified. HTBI primers were the set used in a first-round RT-PCR of the TCR CDR3. TCRdb analysed the multiplex PCR reads with MiXCR anew, one entry per CDR3 protein. The sample holds some 600,000 distinct CDR3 sequences, approximately 13% seen once. Sequences were obtained from blood. The receptor set was obtained from a woman under 40 with Graves' hyperthyroidism that later progressed to Graves' ophthalmopathy.

This clonotype came up many times. The chain uses TRBV7-2 and TRBJ1-6; D unclear. The V gene lost 1 base and the J gene lost 0 bases, with 7 bases spanning the gap. The germline V gene has CDR1 SGHTA and CDR2 FQGNSA. The CDR3 consists of 16 residues. The CDR3 DNA reads TGTGCCAGCAGCTTAGACTGGGCCTCCTATAATTCACCCCTCCACTTT. Its translation is CASSLDWASYNSPLHF.

This clonotype has ten or more counts. J is TRBJ2-1 and V is TRBV7-3; D might be TRBD2 (5 bases). Trimming took 4 bases from V and 4 from J, leaving 26 bases between them. CDR3 size: 19 residues. Per the germline V gene, CDR1 is SGHTA and CDR2 is FQGTGA. CDR3 sequence: CASSSAETGFRPGYNEQFF. CDR3 DNA: TGTGCCAGCAGCTCCGCCGAGACTGGCTTCAGGCCGGGATACAATGAGCAGTTCTTC.

This clonotype was seen repeatedly, ten times or more. The chain uses TRBV9 and TRBJ2-1, with no clear D. The CDR3 runs to 11 residues. Germline loops: CDR1 SGDLS, CDR2 YYNGEE. V was clipped by 2 bases and J by 6 bases, with 3 bases between them. CDR3 in amino acids: CASSVSNEQFF. The CDR3 nucleotides read TGTGCCAGCAGCGTCAGCAATGAGCAGTTCTTC. Together with reference TRBV9 and TRBJ2-1, the CDR3 gives the full variable domain: DSGVTQTPKHLITATGQRVTLRCSPRSGDLSVYWYQQSLDQGLQFLIQYYNGEERAKGNILERFSAQQFPDLHSELNLSSLELGDSALYFCASSVSNEQFFGPGTRLTVL.

This clonotype was recorded many times. This chain joins TRBV7-3 and TRBJ2-3, with D perhaps being TRBD1 or TRBD2 (5 bases each). Germline loops: CDR1 SGHTA, CDR2 FQGTGA. V lost 2 bases and J 2 bases, leaving 11 bases between the germline ends. The CDR3 has 15 amino acids. The CDR3 DNA is TGTGCCAGCAGCTTATATCCGGGGCCCACAGATACGCAGTATTTT. It yields the protein CASSLYPGPTDTQYF.

The chain couples TRBV10-3 to TRBJ2-7; 7 bases line up with TRBD2. V lost 0 bases to trimming and J lost 2 bases; unmatched junction nucleotides: 4. There are 15 residues in the CDR3. Germline V lookup: CDR1 ENHRY, CDR2 SYGVKD. The chain's CDR3 is CAISESGRAAYEQYF. CDR3 sequence (DNA): TGTGCCATCAGTGAGTCAGGGAGGGCGGCCTACGAGCAGTACTTC.

This clonotype has only one observation. The junction departs from germline at one end; a sequencing error may be responsible. The chain employs TRBV5-1 and TRBJ2-5; D is perhaps TRBD1 (6 bases). Germline values: CDR1 SGHRS, CDR2 YFSETQ. CDR3 length equals 12 residues. The CDR3 reads CASSWGQGTQYF. CDR3 bases: TGCGCCAGCAGCTGGGGGCAAGGGACCCAGTACTTC.

This clonotype was observed many times. The chain links TRBV5-1 to TRBJ2-6; D ambiguous. The CDR3 is 15 amino acids. Germline CDR1 and CDR2: SGHRS and YFSETQ. Trimming shortened V by 2 bases and J by 4 bases, and 10 bases separated the two germline ends. CDR3 loop: CASSFSVGGANVLTF. The CDR3 DNA is TGCGCCAGCAGCTTCTCAGTTGGGGGGGCCAACGTCCTGACTTTC.

This clonotype was seen ten or more times. This chain joins TRBV11-2 and TRBJ1-3; D is ambiguous. Germline V gene sequence: CDR1 SGHAT, CDR2 FQNNGV. The length of the CDR3 is 15 residues. V lost 4 bases, J lost 4 bases, and 14 bases lay in between. The CDR3 protein is CASSSIRGIGNTIYF. The CDR3 coding sequence is TGTGCCAGCAGCTCTATAAGAGGGATCGGAAACACCATATATTTT. The full variable domain, rest sourced from reference TRBV11-2 and TRBJ1-3, is EAGVAQSPRYKIIEKRQSVAFWCNPISGHATLYWYQQILGQGPKLLIQFQNNGVVDDSQLPKDRFSAERLKGVDSTLKIQPAKLEDSAVYLCASSSIRGIGNTIYFGEGSWLTVV.

This clonotype was recorded at least ten times. The chain links TRBV6-2 or TRBV6-3 to TRBJ1-5; D might be TRBD1 (6 bases). This CDR3 is 14 amino acids long. The V end was cut by 6 bases, the J end by 3 bases, with 12 bases between. Per the germline V gene, CDR1 is MNHEY and CDR2 is SVGEGT. This chain's CDR3 is CASRDDRYNQPQHF. The CDR3 DNA follows: TGTGCCAGCAGGGACGACAGGTACAATCAGCCCCAGCATTTT.